The next 22 T cell receptor beta chains were all read from a single sample in a study of OX40 agonist ivuxolimab in advanced cancers. TCRdb's copy holds only in-frame clones and misses some; the assay was immunoSEQ multiplex PCR. The sample lists roughly 90,000 clones, 70% to 90% occurring once. The sequenced sample was CD4+ or CD8+ T cells sorted from blood, obtained in a trial of the OX40 agonist ivuxolimab. The receptors shown here come from an adult with an advanced solid tumor such as melanoma, head and neck, liver or kidney cancer.

This clone was seen only a few times. The V call is TRBV7-9, the J call TRBJ1-1, with a tentative D call TRBD1 (5 bases). Looked up from germline, CDR1 is SEHNR and CDR2 is FQNEAQ (reference sequence). Trimming pared 1 base from V and 7 bases from J, leaving 7 bases between. The CDR3 is 12 amino acids. The CDR3 DNA reads TGTGCCAGCAGCTTAGGGGGCGGTGAAGCTTTCTTT. Its translation: CASSLGGGEAFF.

The gene calls are TRBV30 and TRBJ2-1; D remains ambiguous. Germline CDR1 is GTSNPN and CDR2 is SVGIG (reference sequence). V shed 2 bases and J shed 7 bases, with 6 bases lying between them. The CDR3 sequence is 11 residues long. The CDR3 region is CAWSRRNEQFF. The CDR3 bases are TGTGCCTGGAGTCGGCGAAATGAGCAGTTCTTC.

The V and J genes are TRBV18 and TRBJ2-1; TRBD1 is a possible D gene (6 bases). This CDR3 region has 14 residues. Germline V CDR1 and CDR2: KGHSH, LQKENI. Trimming took off 3 bases at V and 13 bases at J, with 19 bases between the two ends. The CDR3 reads CASSPVSGDFTQFF. CDR3 sequence (DNA): TGTGCCAGCTCACCGGTATCAGGGGATTTCACCCAGTTCTTC.

V and J are TRBV18 and TRBJ1-6; D is unresolved. V was shortened by 3 bases and J by 8 bases, with 8 bases between the two germline ends. CDR1 is KGHSH and CDR2 is LQKENI in the germline V gene. The CDR3 has 13 amino acids. CDR3 protein: CASSPGGDSPLHF. DNA for the CDR3: TGTGCCAGCTCACCCGGCGGGGATTCACCCCTCCACTTT.

V and J are TRBV5-3 and TRBJ1-2; 7 bases fit TRBD1. TRBV5-3 is noted as an ORF with a role that remains uncertain. The J segment lost 2 bases and the V segment lost 5 bases, leaving 9 bases of the junction unmatched. The CDR3 runs 15 residues. CDR3 in amino acids: CARRTGTDPNYGYTF. The CDR3, as DNA: TGTGCCAGAAGAACCGGGACAGACCCGAACTATGGCTACACCTTC.

V and J are TRBV11-2 and TRBJ2-1, with 11 bases lining up with TRBD2. The ends lost 5 bases at V and 4 bases at J; junction bases unmatched: 7. The CDR3 is 16 residues long. Germline CDR1 reads SGHAT; CDR2 reads FQNNGV. In DNA form, the CDR3 reads TGTGCCAGCAGCACAAATAGCGGGAGGGATTACAATGAGCAGTTCTTC. It encodes CASSTNSGRDYNEQFF. Based on the CDR3 plus reference TRBV11-2 and TRBJ2-1, the full variable domain is EAGVAQSPRYKIIEKRQSVAFWCNPISGHATLYWYQQILGQGPKLLIQFQNNGVVDDSQLPKDRFSAERLKGVDSTLKIQPAKLEDSAVYLCASSTNSGRDYNEQFFGPGTRLTVL.

V gene TRBV27 combines with J gene TRBJ1-6; D is unclear. Germline lookup yields CDR1 MNHEY and CDR2 SMNVEV (reference sequence). CDR3 length: 14 amino acids. V lost 6 bases and J lost 3, with 9 bases in between. CDR3 loop: CASRPQIYNSPLHF. The CDR3 bases are TGTGCCAGCAGGCCCCAGATCTATAATTCACCCCTCCACTTT.

J is TRBJ2-3 and V is TRBV6-6; D gene ambiguous. CDR3 length: 11 amino acids. Germline CDR1 is MNHNY and CDR2 is SVGAGI (reference sequence). Deletions cut 7 bases from V and 1 base from J, with 3 bases between. This CDR3 reads CASTRTDTQYF. Here the CDR3 DNA reads TGTGCCAGCACGCGCACAGATACGCAGTATTTT.

J is TRBJ1-6 and V is TRBV2; D is unclear. Germline loops: CDR1 SNHLY, CDR2 FYNNEI. There are 15 residues in the CDR3. V was trimmed by 10 bases and J by 4 bases, leaving 17 bases between them. The CDR3 loop reads CATDQTADYNSPLHF. CDR3 bases: TGTGCCACGGACCAAACAGCCGATTATAATTCACCCCTCCACTTT.

This chain links TRBV6-5 with TRBJ2-3, with 7 bases fitting TRBD2. CDR1 and CDR2 from the germline V gene are MNHEY and SVGAGI. The CDR3 contains 12 residues. With V trimmed by 7 bases and J by 4 bases, 2 bases remained unmatched. CDR3 protein: CASKAGPDTQYF. The CDR3 DNA follows: TGTGCCAGCAAAGCGGGGCCAGATACGCAGTATTTT.

CDR3 protein: CASSARTGRELFF. The DNA of the CDR3 is TGTGCCAGCAGCGCCCGGACAGGGCGGGAGCTGTTTTTT. The chain combines TRBV21-1 with TRBJ2-2; TRBD1 was called by the table and not checked on the DNA. TRBV21-1 is designated a pseudogene. The CDR3 contains 13 residues.

In its sample, this clone was seen a few times. J is TRBJ1-1 and V is TRBV6-5; D not certain. V was cut by 8 bases and J by 3 bases, with 7 bases left in between. CDR3 length: 11 amino acids. Germline V gene data show CDR1 as MNHEY and CDR2 as SVGAGI. CDR3 amino acids: CASGQDTEAFF. CDR3 sequence (DNA): TGTGCCAGCGGCCAGGACACTGAAGCTTTCTTT.

The chain joins TRBV5-4 to TRBJ2-2, with 8 bases lining up with TRBD2. V was pared by 6 bases and J by 6 bases, with 16 bases of the junction left unmatched. Looked up from germline, CDR1 is SGHNT and CDR2 is YYREEE (reference sequence). This CDR3 spans 17 amino acids. CDR3 amino acids: CASNKALDGGASGELFF. The CDR3 coding sequence is TGTGCCAGCAACAAGGCCCTTGACGGGGGGGCGTCCGGGGAGCTGTTTTTT.

The J gene is TRBJ2-7, the V gene TRBV28; no clear D. CDR1 and CDR2 (germline): MDHEN, SYDVKM. The CDR3 has 13 amino acids. Trimming shortened V by 7 bases and J by 5 bases, and 15 bases separated the two germline ends. In nucleotides, the CDR3 is TGTGCCAGCACCCCTCCGCGAGGAAACGAGCAGTACTTC. This gives the protein CASTPPRGNEQYF.

The chain uses TRBV5-4 and TRBJ2-1; D is uncertain. Germline V gives CDR1 SGHNT, CDR2 YYREEE (reference sequence). This CDR3 region has 12 residues. V shed 0 bases and J shed 10 bases, with 8 bases lying between them. The CDR3 DNA is TGTGCCAGCAGCTTGGCCTGGAAGGAGCAGTTCTTC. Translated, it gives CASSLAWKEQFF.

The chain is built from TRBV30 and TRBJ1-3, with D possibly being TRBD1 (5 bases). V was pared by 1 base and J by 0 bases, with 13 bases between. The CDR3 is 16 residues long. Germline CDR1 is GTSNPN and CDR2 is SVGIG (reference sequence). In DNA, the CDR3 is TGTGCCTGGAGTGGCAGGGTTTACGGCTCTGGAAACACCATATATTTT. Translation gives CAWSGRVYGSGNTIYF.

In nucleotides, the CDR3 is TGTGCCAGCAAGGGGGGCCTTTACAATGAGCAGTTCTTC. This codes for CASKGGLYNEQFF. The chain combines TRBV2 with TRBJ2-1; D is perhaps TRBD1 or TRBD2 (6 bases each). The germline gives CDR1 SNHLY, CDR2 FYNNEI. The CDR3 contains 13 residues. With 7 bases removed from V and 4 bases from J, the gap between germline ends came to 11 bases.

For the CDR3, the DNA is TGTGCCAGCAGCCTGAGACCAACAGGGAACACTGAAGCTTTCTTT. This translates into CASSLRPTGNTEAFF. V usage is TRBV11-2 and J usage is TRBJ1-1, with D perhaps TRBD1 (5 bases). CDR3 length: 15 residues. V dropped 5 bases and J dropped 1 base, with 14 bases sitting between them. Germline V gene data show CDR1 as SGHAT and CDR2 as FQNNGV. The full variable domain, rest sourced from reference TRBV11-2 and TRBJ1-1, is EAGVAQSPRYKIIEKRQSVAFWCNPISGHATLYWYQQILGQGPKLLIQFQNNGVVDDSQLPKDRFSAERLKGVDSTLKIQPAKLEDSAVYLCASSLRPTGNTEAFFGQGTRLTVV.

The chain uses TRBV5-8 and TRBJ1-5, with TRBD1 matching over 7 bases. Germline CDR1 reads SGHTS; CDR2 reads YDEGEE. Trimming cost V 0 bases and J 7 bases; bases outside gene matches: 7. The CDR3 is 15 residues long. The CDR3 protein is CASSLGDREGQPQHF. CDR3 in DNA: TGTGCCAGCAGCTTGGGCGACAGGGAGGGACAGCCCCAGCATTTT.

This chain connects TRBV23-1 to TRBJ1-5; 9 bases match TRBD1. TRBV23-1 has ORF status, its function being uncertain. V was pared by 2 bases and J by 7 bases, with 6 bases of the junction left unmatched. This CDR3 is 15 amino acids long. CDR3 sequence: CASSQPRQGGQPQHF. Here the CDR3 DNA reads TGCGCCAGCAGTCAACCACGACAGGGGGGCCAGCCCCAGCATTTT.

This clone has just a few counts. The gene calls are TRBV7-8 and TRBJ2-2; D is uncertain. Deletions cut 5 bases from V and 5 bases from J, with 12 bases between. CDR3 length: 14 amino acids. Per germline, CDR1 SGHVS and CDR2 FQNEAQ. Here the CDR3 reads CASSRLSGTGELFF. The CDR3 region has the DNA TGTGCCAGCAGCCGACTTTCCGGGACCGGGGAGCTGTTTTTT. The entire variable domain, with the rest obtained from reference TRBV7-8 and TRBJ2-2, is as follows: GAGVSQSPRYKVAKRGQDVALRCDPISGHVSLFWYQQALGQGPEFLTYFQNEAQLDKSGLPSDRFFAERPEGSVSTLKIQRTQQEDSAVYLCASSRLSGTGELFFGEGSRLTVL.

The V gene is TRBV7-3, the J gene TRBJ2-1; the match to TRBD1 covers 8 bases. V gave up 2 bases and J gave up 2 bases; unmatched junction bases: 5. This CDR3 is 16 amino acids long. Germline CDR1 and CDR2: SGHTA and FQGTGA. This CDR3 reads CASSLGGQGPYNEQFF. CDR3 nucleotides: TGTGCCAGCAGCTTAGGAGGACAGGGACCCTACAATGAGCAGTTCTTC.